This TCR beta chain was documented in a study of T cells in women clearing cervical HPV infection. The germline gives CDR1 SQVTM, CDR2 ANQGSEA. This CDR3 is 13 amino acids long. V was trimmed by 6 bases and J by 8 bases, leaving 17 bases between them. As to this clone: Read data end 3 residues before the CDR3 end; the end is taken from the germline J gene.

Some clones are missing from TCRdb's copy, which holds only in-frame ones; the method was immunoSEQ multiplex PCR. In total, the table holds about 24,000 clones. The source is a woman aged 18 to 75 with a cervical HPV16 infection that either progressed to CIN3+ or cleared (not recorded which). Sequencing used blood buffy coat. The chain joins TRBV29-1 to TRBJ2-1; D might be TRBD1 or TRBD2, each matching 5 bases. The chain's CDR3 is CSVLRGAWDEQFF. CDR3 DNA (partial): TGCAGCGTCTTGCGAGGGGCCTGGGATGAG.